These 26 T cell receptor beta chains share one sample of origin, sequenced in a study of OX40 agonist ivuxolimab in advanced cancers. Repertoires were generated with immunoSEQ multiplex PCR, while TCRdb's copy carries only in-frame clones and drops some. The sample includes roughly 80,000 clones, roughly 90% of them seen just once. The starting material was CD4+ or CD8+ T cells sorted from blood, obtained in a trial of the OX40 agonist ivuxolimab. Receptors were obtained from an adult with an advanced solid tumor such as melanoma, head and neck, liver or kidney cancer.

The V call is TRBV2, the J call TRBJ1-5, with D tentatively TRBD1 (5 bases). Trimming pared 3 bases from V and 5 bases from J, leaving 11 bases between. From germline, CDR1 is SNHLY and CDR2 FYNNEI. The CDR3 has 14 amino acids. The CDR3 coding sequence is TGTGCCAGCAGTGATCTGGCCAGGGATCAGCCCCAGCATTTT. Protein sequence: CASSDLARDQPQHF. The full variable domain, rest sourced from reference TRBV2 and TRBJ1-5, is EPEVTQTPSHQVTQMGQEVILRCVPISNHLYFYWYRQILGQKVEFLVSFYNNEISEKSEIFDDQFSVERPDGSNFTLKIRSTKLEDSAMYFCASSDLARDQPQHFGDGTRLSIL.

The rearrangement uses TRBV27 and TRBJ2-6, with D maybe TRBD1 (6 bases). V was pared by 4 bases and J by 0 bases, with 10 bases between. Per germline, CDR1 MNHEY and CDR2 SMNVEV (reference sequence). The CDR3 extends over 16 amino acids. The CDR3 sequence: CASSSDRFSGANVLTF. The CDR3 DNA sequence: TGTGCCAGCAGTTCCGACAGGTTCTCTGGGGCCAACGTCCTGACTTTC. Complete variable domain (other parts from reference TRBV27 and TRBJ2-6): EAQVTQNPRYLITVTGKKLTVTCSQNMNHEYMSWYRQDPGLGLRQIYYSMNVEVTDKGDVPEGYKVSRKEKRNFPLILESPSPNQTSLYFCASSSDRFSGANVLTFGAGSRLTVL.

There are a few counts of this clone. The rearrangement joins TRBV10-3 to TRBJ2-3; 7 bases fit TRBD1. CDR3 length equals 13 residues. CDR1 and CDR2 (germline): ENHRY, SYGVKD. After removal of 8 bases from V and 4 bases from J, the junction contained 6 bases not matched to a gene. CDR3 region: CAISAGGADTQYF. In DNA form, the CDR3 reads TGTGCCATCTCGGCAGGGGGTGCAGATACGCAGTATTTT.

The CDR3 DNA sequence: TGTGCCAGCAGTTCGGGACAGTGGAGCGGGTACGAGCAGTACTTC. It translates to CASSSGQWSGYEQYF. This rearrangement joins TRBV27 to TRBJ2-7; a possible D gene is TRBD1 (7 bases). V gave up 4 bases and J gave up 4 bases, with 17 bases separating them. The length of the CDR3 is 15 residues. The germline V gene has CDR1 MNHEY and CDR2 SMNVEV (reference sequence).

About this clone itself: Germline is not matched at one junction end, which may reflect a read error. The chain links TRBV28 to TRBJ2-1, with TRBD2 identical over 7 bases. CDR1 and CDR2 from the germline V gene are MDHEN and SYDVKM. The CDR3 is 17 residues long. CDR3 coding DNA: TGTGCCAGCAGGTTATGGGTGGGAGGGGCTAGGTACAATGAGCAGTTCTTC. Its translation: CASRLWVGGARYNEQFF.

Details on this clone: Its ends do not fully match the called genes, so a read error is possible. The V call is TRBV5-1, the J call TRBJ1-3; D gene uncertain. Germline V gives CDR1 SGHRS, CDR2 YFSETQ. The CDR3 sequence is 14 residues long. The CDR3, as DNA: TGTGCCAGCAGCTGGAAAGTCTCTGGAAACACCATATATTTT. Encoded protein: CASSWKVSGNTIYF.

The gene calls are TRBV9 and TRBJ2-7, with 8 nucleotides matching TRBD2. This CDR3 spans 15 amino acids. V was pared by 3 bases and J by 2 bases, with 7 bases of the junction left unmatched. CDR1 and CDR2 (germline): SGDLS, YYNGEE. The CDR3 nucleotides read TGTGCCAGCAGCGAAACTAGCGGAGGTCCCTACGAGCAGTACTTC. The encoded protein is CASSETSGGPYEQYF.

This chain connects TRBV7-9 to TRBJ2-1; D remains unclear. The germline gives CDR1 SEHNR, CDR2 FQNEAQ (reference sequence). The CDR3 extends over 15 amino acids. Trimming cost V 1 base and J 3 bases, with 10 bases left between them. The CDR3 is CASSLVVGFYNEQFF. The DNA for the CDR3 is TGTGCCAGCAGCTTAGTAGTAGGCTTCTACAATGAGCAGTTCTTC.

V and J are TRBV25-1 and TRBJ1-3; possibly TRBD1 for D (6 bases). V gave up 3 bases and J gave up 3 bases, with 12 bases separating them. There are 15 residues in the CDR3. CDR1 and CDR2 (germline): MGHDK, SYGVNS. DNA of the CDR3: TGTGCCAGCAGTGATTTGGGGGCTGATGGAAACACCATATATTTT. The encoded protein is CASSDLGADGNTIYF.

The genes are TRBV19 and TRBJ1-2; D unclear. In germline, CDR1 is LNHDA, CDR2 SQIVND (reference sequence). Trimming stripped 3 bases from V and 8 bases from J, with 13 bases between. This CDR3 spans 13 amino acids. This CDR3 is CASSISGMGGYTF. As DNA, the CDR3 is TGTGCCAGTAGTATTTCGGGGATGGGCGGCTACACCTTC.

CDR3 sequence: CATLGQADTGELFF. The CDR3 coding sequence is TGTGCCACCCTGGGACAGGCAGACACCGGGGAGCTGTTTTTT. V gene TRBV28 combines with J gene TRBJ2-2; TRBD1 aligns across 8 bases. The junction had 7 bases not matched to a gene; V was cut back by 10 bases and J by 3 bases. CDR1 and CDR2 from the germline V gene are MDHEN and SYDVKM. The CDR3 runs to 14 residues.

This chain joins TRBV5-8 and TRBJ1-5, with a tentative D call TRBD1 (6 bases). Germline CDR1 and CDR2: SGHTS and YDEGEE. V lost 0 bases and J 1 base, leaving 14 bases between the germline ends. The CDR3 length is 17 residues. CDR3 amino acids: CASSLDIGQRSNQPQHF. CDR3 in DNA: TGTGCCAGCAGCTTGGACATTGGACAGCGGAGCAATCAGCCCCAGCATTTT. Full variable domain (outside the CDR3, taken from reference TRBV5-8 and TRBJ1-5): EAGVTQSPTHLIKTRGQQATLRCSPISGHTSVYWYQQALGLGLQFLLWYDEGEERNRGNFPPRFSGRQFPNYSSELNVNALELEDSALYLCASSLDIGQRSNQPQHFGDGTRLSIL.

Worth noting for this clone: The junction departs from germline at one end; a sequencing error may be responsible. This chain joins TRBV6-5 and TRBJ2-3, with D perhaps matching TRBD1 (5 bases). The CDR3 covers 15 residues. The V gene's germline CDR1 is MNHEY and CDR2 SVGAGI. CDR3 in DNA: TGTGCCAGCAGTTACAGGGTCGACAGCAAAGATACGCAGTATTTT. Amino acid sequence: CASSYRVDSKDTQYF.

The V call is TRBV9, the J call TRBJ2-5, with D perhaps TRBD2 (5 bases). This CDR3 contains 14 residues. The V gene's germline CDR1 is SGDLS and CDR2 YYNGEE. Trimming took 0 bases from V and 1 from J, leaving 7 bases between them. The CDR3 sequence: CASSVGGLQETQYF. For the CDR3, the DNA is TGTGCCAGCAGCGTAGGAGGGCTCCAAGAGACCCAGTACTTC. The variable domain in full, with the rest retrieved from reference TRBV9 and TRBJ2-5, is DSGVTQTPKHLITATGQRVTLRCSPRSGDLSVYWYQQSLDQGLQFLIQYYNGEERAKGNILERFSAQQFPDLHSELNLSSLELGDSALYFCASSVGGLQETQYFGPGTRLLVL.

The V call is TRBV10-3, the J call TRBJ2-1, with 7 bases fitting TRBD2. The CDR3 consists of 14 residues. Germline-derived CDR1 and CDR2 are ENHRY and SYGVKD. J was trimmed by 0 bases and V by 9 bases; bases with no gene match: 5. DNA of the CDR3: TGTGCCATTAAGCTAGCGGACTCCTACAATGAGCAGTTCTTC. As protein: CAIKLADSYNEQFF.

The CDR3 is CASSKSGQGRTYEQYF. The CDR3 bases are TGTGCCAGCAGCAAGTCGGGACAGGGGAGAACCTACGAGCAGTACTTC. This chain connects TRBV13 to TRBJ2-7; 10 bases match TRBD1. V gave up 5 bases and J gave up 2 bases; unmatched junction bases: 9. There are 16 residues in the CDR3. Germline V gene data show CDR1 as PRHDT and CDR2 as FYEKMQ (reference sequence).

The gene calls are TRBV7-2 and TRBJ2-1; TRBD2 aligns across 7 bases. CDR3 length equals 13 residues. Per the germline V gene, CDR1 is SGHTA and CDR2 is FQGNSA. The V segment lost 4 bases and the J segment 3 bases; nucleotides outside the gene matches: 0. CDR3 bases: TGTGCCAGCAGCTCTAGCGGCTACAATGAGCAGTTCTTC. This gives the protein CASSSSGYNEQFF.

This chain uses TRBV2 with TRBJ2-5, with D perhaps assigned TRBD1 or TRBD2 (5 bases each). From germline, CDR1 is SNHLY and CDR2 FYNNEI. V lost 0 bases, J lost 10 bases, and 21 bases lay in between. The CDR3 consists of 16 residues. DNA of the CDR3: TGTGCCAGCAGTGAAGCGGGTTGGGTTGGGGGATCGGACCAGTACTTC. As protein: CASSEAGWVGGSDQYF. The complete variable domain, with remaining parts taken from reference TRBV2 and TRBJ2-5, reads EPEVTQTPSHQVTQMGQEVILRCVPISNHLYFYWYRQILGQKVEFLVSFYNNEISEKSEIFDDQFSVERPDGSNFTLKIRSTKLEDSAMYFCASSEAGWVGGSDQYFGPGTRLLVL.

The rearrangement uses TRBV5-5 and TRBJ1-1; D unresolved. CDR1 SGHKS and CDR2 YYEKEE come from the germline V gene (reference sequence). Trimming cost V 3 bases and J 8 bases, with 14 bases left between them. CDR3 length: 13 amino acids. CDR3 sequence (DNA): TGTGCCAGCAGCTCCCGGGCCGCGTTCGAAGCTTTCTTT. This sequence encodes CASSSRAAFEAFF. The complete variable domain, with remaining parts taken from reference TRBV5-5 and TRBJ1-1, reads DAGVTQSPTHLIKTRGQQVTLRCSPISGHKSVSWYQQVLGQGPQFIFQYYEKEERGRGNFPDRFSARQFPNYSSELNVNALLLGDSALYLCASSSRAAFEAFFGQGTRLTVV.

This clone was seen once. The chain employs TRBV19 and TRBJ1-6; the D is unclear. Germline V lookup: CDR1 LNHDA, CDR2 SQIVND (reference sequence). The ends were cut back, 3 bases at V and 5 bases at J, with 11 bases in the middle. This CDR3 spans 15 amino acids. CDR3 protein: CASSMGQSHNSPLHF. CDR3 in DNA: TGTGCCAGTAGTATGGGTCAGTCTCATAATTCACCCCTCCACTTT.

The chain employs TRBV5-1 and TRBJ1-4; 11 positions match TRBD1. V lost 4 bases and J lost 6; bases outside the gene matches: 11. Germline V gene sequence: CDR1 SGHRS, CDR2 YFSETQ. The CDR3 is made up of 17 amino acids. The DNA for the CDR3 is TGCGCCAGCAGCGCGCCCCGGGACAGGGGGTCGGATGAAAAACTGTTTTTT. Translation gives CASSAPRDRGSDEKLFF.

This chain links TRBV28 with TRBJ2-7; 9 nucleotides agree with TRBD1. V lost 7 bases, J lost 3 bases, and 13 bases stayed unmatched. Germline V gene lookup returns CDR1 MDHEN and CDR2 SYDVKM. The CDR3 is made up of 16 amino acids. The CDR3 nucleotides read TGTGCCAGCACCGACAGGGGGGCACCTGGCTTCTACGAGCAGTACTTC. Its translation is CASTDRGAPGFYEQYF.

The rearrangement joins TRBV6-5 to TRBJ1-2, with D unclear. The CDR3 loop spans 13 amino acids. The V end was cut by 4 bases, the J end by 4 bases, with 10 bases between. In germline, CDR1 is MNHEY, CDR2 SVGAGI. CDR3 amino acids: CASSFRRLYGYTF. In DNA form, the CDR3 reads TGTGCCAGCAGTTTCCGACGCCTCTATGGCTACACCTTC.

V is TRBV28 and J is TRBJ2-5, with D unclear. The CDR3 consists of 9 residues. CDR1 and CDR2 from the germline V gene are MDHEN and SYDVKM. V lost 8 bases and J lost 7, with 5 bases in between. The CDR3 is CASGRTQYF. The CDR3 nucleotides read TGTGCCAGCGGTAGGACCCAGTACTTC.

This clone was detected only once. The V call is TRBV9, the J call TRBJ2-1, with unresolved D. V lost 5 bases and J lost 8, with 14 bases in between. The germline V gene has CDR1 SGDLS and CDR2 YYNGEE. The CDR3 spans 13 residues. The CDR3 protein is CASSVMFGDEQFF. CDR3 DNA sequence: TGTGCCAGCAGTGTGATGTTTGGGGATGAGCAGTTCTTC.

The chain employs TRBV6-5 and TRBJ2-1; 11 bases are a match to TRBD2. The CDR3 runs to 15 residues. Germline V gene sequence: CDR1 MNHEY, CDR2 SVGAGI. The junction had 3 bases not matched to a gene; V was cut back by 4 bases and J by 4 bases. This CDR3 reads CASSWTSGSYNEQFF. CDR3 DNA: TGTGCCAGCAGTTGGACTAGCGGGTCTTACAATGAGCAGTTCTTC.